A single sample is the source of the 18 T cell receptor beta chains below, sequenced in a study of T cell repertoires in cytomegalovirus infection. The antigens for these receptors are not known. TCRdb re-derived calls from the reads in MiXCR, one entry per CDR3 protein. This table has around 360,000 distinct CDR3 sequences, about 34% appearing once. Here the sequenced sample was cultured PBMCs, taken from culture after CMV antigen stimulation. The source of these receptors is a human donor in good health (CMV status not recorded). Some clones in this sample may be carry-over from other donors' samples.

This clonotype was counted ten times or more. This chain links TRBV7-2 with TRBJ2-1, with D tentatively TRBD2 (5 bases). The CDR3 totals 15 residues. Trimming cost V 3 bases and J 8 bases, with 17 bases left between them. Looked up from germline, CDR1 is SGHTA and CDR2 is FQGNSA. CDR3 nucleotide sequence: TGTGCCAGCAGCTTGGGTATTACTAGTCCTTATGAGCAGTTCTTC. It is translated as CASSLGITSPYEQFF.

This clonotype has just one count. V and J are TRBV28 and TRBJ2-7, with TRBD1 as a possible D gene (6 bases). Germline V lookup: CDR1 MDHEN, CDR2 SYDVKM. The CDR3 is made up of 14 amino acids. V lost 10 bases and J 4 bases, leaving 20 bases between the germline ends. As DNA, the CDR3 is TGTGCCACCTCCCGAGGGGGTCCGCTTTACGAGCAGTACTTC. It codes for CATSRGGPLYEQYF.

This chain links TRBV2 with TRBJ1-1; D is possibly TRBD1 (6 bases). The V and J ends lost 5 bases and 0 bases respectively, with 19 bases between them. Germline assignment: CDR1 SNHLY and CDR2 FYNNEI. CDR3 length: 17 amino acids. The CDR3 nucleotides read TGTGCCAGCAGTCCGGGACAAATCTTTACGATGAACACTGAAGCTTTCTTT. This translates into CASSPGQIFTMNTEAFF.

This chain connects TRBV7-8 to TRBJ2-3; TRBD2 aligns across 14 bases. Germline CDR1 and CDR2: SGHVS and FQNEAQ. This CDR3 spans 16 amino acids. Germline trimming cut 5 bases from V and 5 bases from J; bases unmatched to any gene: 6. The CDR3 is CASSATSGRAGDTQYF. The CDR3, as DNA: TGTGCCAGCAGCGCGACTAGCGGGAGGGCGGGAGATACGCAGTATTTT.

This clonotype was seen more than once but under ten times. The chain links TRBV27 to TRBJ1-2; possibly TRBD1 for D (5 bases). Germline V CDR1 and CDR2: MNHEY, SMNVEV (reference sequence). This CDR3 contains 13 residues. V gave up 2 bases and J gave up 8 bases, with 12 bases separating them. The CDR3 DNA follows: TGTGCCAGCAGTTTAAGAGGGACCCTCGGCTACACCTTC. It specifies CASSLRGTLGYTF.

This clonotype showed up just a few times. This sequence joins TRBV27 and TRBJ1-1, with D possibly TRBD1 on 5 matching bases. Trimming left V 3 bases short and J 5 bases short, with 13 bases between. In germline, CDR1 is MNHEY, CDR2 SMNVEV (reference sequence). This CDR3 comprises 14 residues. Here the CDR3 reads CASSFLDSSTEAFF. The CDR3 DNA sequence: TGTGCCAGCAGTTTCCTCGACAGCTCGACTGAAGCTTTCTTT.

This clonotype has ten or more counts. The chain carries TRBV7-2 and TRBJ1-4; D is ambiguous. This CDR3 is 12 amino acids long. V was clipped by 7 bases and J by 11 bases, with 14 bases between them. CDR1 is SGHTA, CDR2 FQGNSA, per germline. CDR3 DNA: TGTGCCAGCACCAACACCCTGCCCAAACTGTTTTTT. It is translated as CASTNTLPKLFF.

The CDR3: CASSQVGTSGSYEQYF. Here the CDR3 DNA reads TGCGCCAGCAGCCAAGTGGGGACTAGCGGGAGTTACGAGCAGTACTTC. The chain joins TRBV4-1 to TRBJ2-7; 14 nucleotides align to TRBD2. The germline CDR1 and CDR2 sequences are MGHRA and YSYEKL. The length of the CDR3 is 16 residues. Trimming cost V 1 base and J 4 bases; bases outside gene matches: 3.

This sequence joins TRBV28 and TRBJ2-6; TRBD1 might be the D (5 bases). Germline lookup yields CDR1 MDHEN and CDR2 SYDVKM. V was pared by 1 base and J by 1 base, with 11 bases between. The CDR3 runs to 17 residues. The DNA of the CDR3 is TGTGCCAGCAGTTTATCCCCTCGGACATCTGGGGCCAACGTCCTGACTTTC. Amino acids: CASSLSPRTSGANVLTF.

This chain connects TRBV19 to TRBJ1-1; 7 nucleotides line up with TRBD1. With 4 bases clipped from V and 5 bases from J, the junction kept 4 bases outside the gene matches. CDR1 is LNHDA, CDR2 SQIVND, per germline (reference sequence). This CDR3 is built from 13 residues. The CDR3 nucleotides read TGTGCCAGTAGTAGGCGGGACAGTACTGAAGCTTTCTTT. Translation: CASSRRDSTEAFF.

The chain employs TRBV7-8 and TRBJ2-3; tentative D call: TRBD2 (5 bases). CDR1 SGHVS and CDR2 FQNEAQ come from the germline V gene. The CDR3 has 15 residues. The V end lost 4 bases, the J end lost 5 bases, and 16 bases lay between the germline ends. Written as DNA, the CDR3 is TGTGCCAGCAGCTCTAACCTGGGAGTGGGAGATACGCAGTATTTT. It is translated as CASSSNLGVGDTQYF.

The J gene is TRBJ1-1, the V gene TRBV6-1; TRBD1 aligns across 7 bases. The length of the CDR3 is 13 residues. Unmatched junction bases numbered 9, after V lost 3 bases and J lost 11 bases. Germline V gene data show CDR1 as MNHNS and CDR2 as SASEGT. The chain's CDR3 is CASSDYTTGVAFF. DNA for the CDR3: TGTGCCAGCAGTGACTACACAACAGGGGTTGCTTTCTTT.

In its sample, this clonotype was seen a few times. V and J are TRBV6-2 or TRBV6-3 and TRBJ2-1; TRBD2 matches at 13 bases. Germline CDR1 reads MNHEY; CDR2 reads SVGEGT. Trimming cost V 7 bases and J 7 bases; bases outside gene matches: 1. The CDR3 contains 13 residues. In nucleotides, the CDR3 is TGTGCCAGCACGGGACTAGCGGGAAATGAGCAGTTCTTC. Its translation: CASTGLAGNEQFF.

This clonotype appeared a few times. The chain combines TRBV3-1 with TRBJ1-5; unclear D gene. The CDR3 sequence is 14 residues long. Trimming left V 4 bases short and J 3 bases short, with 10 bases between. Germline CDR1 and CDR2: LGHDT and YNNKEL (reference sequence). The CDR3 reads CASSRAGDNQPQHF. CDR3 nucleotide sequence: TGTGCCAGCAGCCGGGCCGGAGACAATCAGCCCCAGCATTTT.

This clonotype was found a few times. The rearrangement links TRBV12-3 or TRBV12-4 to TRBJ2-3; TRBD2 is a possible D gene (5 bases). CDR3 size: 13 residues. Trimming pared 9 bases from V and 8 bases from J, leaving 18 bases between. The CDR3: CASAEGDGGTQYF. The CDR3 region has the DNA TGTGCCAGTGCCGAGGGTGACGGTGGTACGCAGTATTTT.

The chain links TRBV20-1 to TRBJ2-5; D gene uncertain. V was cut by 6 bases and J by 4 bases, with 15 bases left in between. From germline, CDR1 is DFQATT and CDR2 SNEGSKA (reference sequence). This CDR3 region has 13 residues. CDR3 sequence reads: CSASTTLPETQYF. The CDR3 DNA reads as TGCAGTGCGAGTACTACGCTCCCAGAGACCCAGTACTTC.

The chain joins TRBV7-9 to TRBJ1-2; 7 bases are shared with TRBD1. CDR3 length: 14 amino acids. Germline V lookup: CDR1 SEHNR, CDR2 FQNEAQ (reference sequence). Trimming removed 5 bases from V and 1 base from J; junction bases left unmatched: 4. CDR3 DNA sequence: TGTGCCAGCAGCCTCCGGGACAGTAACTATGGCTACACCTTC. Protein product: CASSLRDSNYGYTF.

V gene TRBV28 combines with J gene TRBJ1-2; D gene unclear. Germline values: CDR1 MDHEN, CDR2 SYDVKM. The CDR3 sequence is 13 residues long. V shed 6 bases and J shed 2 bases, with 10 bases lying between them. CDR3 residues: CASRDGNNYGYTF. CDR3 nucleotide sequence: TGTGCCAGCAGGGACGGAAACAACTATGGCTACACCTTC.